Sequencing of this TCR beta chain was carried out in a study of cytomegalovirus exposure and HLA in healthy donors. Comments on this clone: Antigen specificity is unknown.

Findings and limits, study-wide: Cytomegalovirus status was reportedly diagnosed by the classifier with high specificity and sensitivity. There were reportedly fewer N-insertions in an Asian-associated ancestry cluster than the approximately 600-donor mean, in a later analysis. Altogether, around 160 TCR beta chains were recorded as cytomegalovirus-associated.

This CDR3 is 17 amino acids long. Germline-derived CDR1 and CDR2 are WNHNN and SYGVQD (reference sequence). The J segment lost 4 bases and the V segment lost 8 bases, leaving 13 bases of the junction unmatched. PCR involved 60 Vbeta and 13 Jbeta primers. Libraries were prepared by immunoSEQ multiplex PCR; TCRdb keeps only in-frame clonotypes and omits some of them. The sample comprises some 200,000 clones, roughly 87% of which are singletons, and more than 0.2% rests with the top ten. The material sequenced was PBMCs. The receptor's source is a girl under two years old in good health and CMV-seronegative. The rearrangement joins TRBV10-1 to TRBJ2-1; 11 bases match TRBD2. The CDR3 region has the DNA TGCGCCAGCTCCAAGTTTACTAGCGGGAGAGGGTACAATGAGCAGTTCTTC. Its translation is CASSKFTSGRGYNEQFF.